The 5 T cell receptor beta chains presented below share a single source sample, sequenced in a study of T cells in Graves' hyperthyroidism and ophthalmopathy. The CDR3 regions of TCR beta were amplified from RNA transcripts. During a first-round RT-PCR of the TCR CDR3, the HTBI primer set was used. TCRdb used MiXCR to reprocess the multiplex PCR reads, holding one entry per CDR3 protein. This table holds some 490,000 distinct CDR3 sequences, approximately 23% found once. Sequenced input: blood. These TCRs come from a woman aged 65 to 85 with Graves' ophthalmopathy.

Regarding this clonotype: A junction boundary mismatches the germline segment, possibly from a read error. The chain employs TRBV12-3 or TRBV12-4 and TRBJ1-5, with D possibly TRBD1 on 6 matching bases. This CDR3 has 15 amino acids. Here the CDR3 reads CASSSRGHTNQAQHF. CDR3 nucleotides: TGTGCCAGCAGTTCTCGGGGACATACCAATCAGGCCCAGCATTTT.

The chain couples TRBV9 to TRBJ2-3; maybe TRBD2 (7 bases). Trimming pared 7 bases from V and 2 bases from J, leaving 14 bases between. Germline V gives CDR1 SGDLS, CDR2 YYNGEE. This CDR3 has 14 amino acids. The CDR3 region has the DNA TGTGCCAGCGGGGGGGGGGGCGACACAGATACGCAGTATTTT. Its protein is CASGGGGDTDTQYF. The full variable domain, in which reference TRBV9 and TRBJ2-3 provide the parts outside the CDR3, is DSGVTQTPKHLITATGQRVTLRCSPRSGDLSVYWYQQSLDQGLQFLIQYYNGEERAKGNILERFSAQQFPDLHSELNLSSLELGDSALYFCASGGGGDTDTQYFGPGTRLTVL.

This clonotype was seen more than once but under ten times. The chain has TRBV7-2 and TRBJ2-5; 11 nucleotides match TRBD2. Trimming removed 1 base from V and 2 bases from J; junction bases left unmatched: 6. Germline CDR1 is SGHTA and CDR2 is FQGNSA. This CDR3 spans 17 amino acids. Here the CDR3 reads CASSLGGLAGGQETQYF. CDR3 bases: TGTGCCAGCAGCTTAGGGGGCCTAGCGGGAGGTCAAGAGACCCAGTACTTC.

This clonotype showed up many times. The genes are TRBV6-2 or TRBV6-3 and TRBJ1-5; no reliable D call. Trimming left V 2 bases short and J 9 bases short, with 23 bases between. Germline-derived CDR1 and CDR2 are MNHEY and SVGEGT. The CDR3 loop spans 17 amino acids. Written as DNA, the CDR3 is TGTGCCAGCAGTTACAGCATCCCGTCGCCAGAGGCCTCGCCCCAGCATTTT. This codes for CASSYSIPSPEASPQHF.

The V gene is TRBV28, the J gene TRBJ2-2, with 9 nucleotides matching TRBD1. V lost 6 bases and J lost 7; bases outside the gene matches: 6. This CDR3 has 14 residues. The germline gives CDR1 MDHEN, CDR2 SYDVKM. The CDR3 bases are TGTGCCAGCAGACAGACAGGGGGGAGCGGGGAGCTGTTTTTT. Protein product: CASRQTGGSGELFF.